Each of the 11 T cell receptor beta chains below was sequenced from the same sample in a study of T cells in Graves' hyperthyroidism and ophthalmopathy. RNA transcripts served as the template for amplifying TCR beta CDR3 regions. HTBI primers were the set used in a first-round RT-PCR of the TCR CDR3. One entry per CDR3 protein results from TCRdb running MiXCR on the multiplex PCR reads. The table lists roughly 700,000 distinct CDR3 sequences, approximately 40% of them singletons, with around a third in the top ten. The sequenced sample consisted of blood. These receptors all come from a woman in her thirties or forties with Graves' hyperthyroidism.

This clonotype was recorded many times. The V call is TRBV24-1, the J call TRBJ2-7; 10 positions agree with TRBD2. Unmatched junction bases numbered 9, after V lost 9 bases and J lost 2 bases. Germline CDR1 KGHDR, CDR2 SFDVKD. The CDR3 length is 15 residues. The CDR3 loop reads CATSSQAGGPYEQYF. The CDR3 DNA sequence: TGTGCCACCTCATCACAAGCGGGAGGGCCCTACGAGCAGTACTTC.

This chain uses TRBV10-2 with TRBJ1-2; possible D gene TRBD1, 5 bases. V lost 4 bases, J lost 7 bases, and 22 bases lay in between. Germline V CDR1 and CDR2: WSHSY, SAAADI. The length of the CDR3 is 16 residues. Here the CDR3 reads CASSVSGTRGYGGYTF. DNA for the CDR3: TGCGCCAGCAGTGTCAGCGGGACGAGGGGCTACGGTGGCTACACCTTC.

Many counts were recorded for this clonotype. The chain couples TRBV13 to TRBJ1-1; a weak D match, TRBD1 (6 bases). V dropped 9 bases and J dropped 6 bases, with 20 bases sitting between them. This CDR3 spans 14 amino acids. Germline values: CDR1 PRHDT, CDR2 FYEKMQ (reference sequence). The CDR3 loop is CASMRAGGPPEAFF. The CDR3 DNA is TGTGCCAGTATGAGGGCCGGGGGGCCCCCTGAAGCTTTCTTT.

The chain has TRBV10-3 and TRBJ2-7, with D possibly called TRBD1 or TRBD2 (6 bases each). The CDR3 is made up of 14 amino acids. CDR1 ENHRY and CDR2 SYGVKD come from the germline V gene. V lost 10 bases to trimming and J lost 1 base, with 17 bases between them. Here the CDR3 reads CASDGGGVSYEQYF. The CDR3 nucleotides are TGTGCCAGCGACGGGGGCGGGGTTTCCTACGAGCAGTACTTC.

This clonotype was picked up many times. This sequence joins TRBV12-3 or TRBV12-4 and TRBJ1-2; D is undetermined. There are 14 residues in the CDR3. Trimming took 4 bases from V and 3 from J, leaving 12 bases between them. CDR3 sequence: CASSYWTDDYGYTF. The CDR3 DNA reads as TGTGCCAGCAGTTATTGGACCGACGACTATGGCTACACCTTC.

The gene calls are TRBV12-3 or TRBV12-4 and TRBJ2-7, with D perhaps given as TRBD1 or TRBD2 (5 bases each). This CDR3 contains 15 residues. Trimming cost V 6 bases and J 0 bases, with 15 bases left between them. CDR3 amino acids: CASSPGDLSSYEQYF. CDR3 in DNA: TGTGCCAGCAGCCCTGGGGACCTGAGCTCCTACGAGCAGTACTTC.

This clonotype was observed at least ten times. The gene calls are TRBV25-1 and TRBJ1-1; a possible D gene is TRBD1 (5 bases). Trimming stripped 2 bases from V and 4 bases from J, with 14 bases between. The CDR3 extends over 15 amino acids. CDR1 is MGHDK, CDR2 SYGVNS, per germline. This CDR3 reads CASSEQGWVSTEAFF. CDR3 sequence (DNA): TGTGCCAGCAGTGAACAGGGATGGGTCAGCACTGAAGCTTTCTTT.

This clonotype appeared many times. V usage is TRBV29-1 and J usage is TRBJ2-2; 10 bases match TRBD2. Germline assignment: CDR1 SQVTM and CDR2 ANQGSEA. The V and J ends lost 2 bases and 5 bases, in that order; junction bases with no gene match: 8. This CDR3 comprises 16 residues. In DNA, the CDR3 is TGCAGCGTTGAAAGGCTAGCGGGAGAAAGGACCGGGGAGCTGTTTTTT. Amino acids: CSVERLAGERTGELFF.

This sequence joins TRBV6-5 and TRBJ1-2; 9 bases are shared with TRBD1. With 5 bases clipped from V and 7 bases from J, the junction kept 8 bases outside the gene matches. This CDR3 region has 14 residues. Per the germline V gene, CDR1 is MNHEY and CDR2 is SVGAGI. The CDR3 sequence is CASSPGTGTRGYTF. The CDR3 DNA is TGTGCCAGCAGTCCCGGGACAGGGACTCGTGGCTACACCTTC.

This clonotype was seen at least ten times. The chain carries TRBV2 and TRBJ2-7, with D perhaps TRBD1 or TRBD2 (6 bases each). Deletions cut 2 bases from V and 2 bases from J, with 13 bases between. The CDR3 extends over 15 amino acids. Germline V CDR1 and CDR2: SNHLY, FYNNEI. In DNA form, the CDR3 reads TGTGCCAGCAGTGAATCGGTTCGGGGGCCCTACGAGCAGTACTTC. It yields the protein CASSESVRGPYEQYF.

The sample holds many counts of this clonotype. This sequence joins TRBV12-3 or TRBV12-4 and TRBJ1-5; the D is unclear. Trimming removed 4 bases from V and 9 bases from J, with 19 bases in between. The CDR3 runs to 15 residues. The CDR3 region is CASSYEGDPSRPQHF. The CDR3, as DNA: TGTGCCAGCAGTTATGAGGGAGACCCAAGTAGGCCCCAGCATTTT.